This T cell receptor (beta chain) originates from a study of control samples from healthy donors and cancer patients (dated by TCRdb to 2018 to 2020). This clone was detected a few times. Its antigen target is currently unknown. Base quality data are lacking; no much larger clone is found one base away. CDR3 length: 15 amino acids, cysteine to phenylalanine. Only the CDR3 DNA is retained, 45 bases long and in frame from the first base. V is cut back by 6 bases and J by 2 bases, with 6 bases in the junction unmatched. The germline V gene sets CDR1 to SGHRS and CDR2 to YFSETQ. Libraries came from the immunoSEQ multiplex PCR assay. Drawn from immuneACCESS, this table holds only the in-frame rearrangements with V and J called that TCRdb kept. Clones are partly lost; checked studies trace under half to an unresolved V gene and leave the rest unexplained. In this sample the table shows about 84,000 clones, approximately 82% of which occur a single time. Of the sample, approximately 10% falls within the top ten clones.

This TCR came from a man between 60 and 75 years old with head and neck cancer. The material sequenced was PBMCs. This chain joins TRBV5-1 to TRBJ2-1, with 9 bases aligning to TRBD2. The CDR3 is CASKVGTSPYNEQFF. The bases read TGCGCCAGCAAGGTCGGGACTAGCCCCTACAATGAGCAGTTCTTC.